This T cell receptor (beta chain) was recorded in a study of T cells in Graves' hyperthyroidism and ophthalmopathy. Background on the study: Peripheral blood was drawn at first diagnosis, prior to all treatment.

Amplified regions were TCR beta CDR3 sequences from RNA transcripts. The HTBI primer set was used in a first-round RT-PCR of the TCR CDR3. TCRdb processed the multiplex PCR reads anew with MiXCR; each CDR3 protein has one entry. The sample records some 620,000 distinct CDR3 sequences, around 15% being singletons. Of note for this clonotype: Sequence at one end of the junction differs from germline and may be a read error.

The receptor was isolated from a woman in her twenties or thirties with Graves' hyperthyroidism. Sample: blood.

In DNA form, the CDR3 reads TGTGCCAGCTGGGGAGGTCAGGGGGCCTCCTACGAGCAGTGCTTC. Its translation is CASWGGQGASYEQCF. The V and J genes are TRBV2 and TRBJ2-7, with 8 bases aligning to TRBD1. The CDR3 consists of 15 residues. Per the germline V gene, CDR1 is SNHLY and CDR2 is FYNNEI.